The sample holds a few counts of the clone carrying this T cell receptor (beta chain). What it recognizes is unknown. This specimen comes from a study of identical twins. The study's findings and limits: Models underestimated how often monozygotic twins shared out-of-frame TCR alpha.

Template switching created a universal primer site, and the cDNA included unique molecular identifiers. TCRdb analysed the 5' RACE reads with MiXCR anew, one entry per CDR3 protein. Seen here are about 100,000 distinct CDR3 sequences, under 7% observed once, and the top ten hold approximately 12%. Specimen: memory T cells sorted from blood. This TCR derives from a woman aged 45-59 years in good health.

The CDR3 DNA reads as TGTGCCAGCAGTATTTCCCGGGACAGGGGATTTTCAGAGACCCAGTACTTC. Protein sequence: CASSISRDRGFSETQYF. This chain connects TRBV12-3 or TRBV12-4 to TRBJ2-5; 10 nucleotides agree with TRBD1. CDR3 length equals 17 residues. V shed 5 bases, J shed 4 bases, and the junction held 13 bases outside the gene matches.